This TCR beta chain was captured in a study of regulatory T cells in long-lasting Graves disease. Across the whole study: Recently diagnosed Graves' patients had received antithyroid drugs for under 3 months.

In building TCR beta libraries, iRepertoire HTBI primers were used together with Arm-PCR of CDR3 regions. In the authors' workflow: Across the samples, identification revealed about 62 TRBV and about 15 TRBJ segments. TCRdb redid the calling of the multiplex PCR reads with MiXCR, one entry per CDR3 protein. The V and J calls were determined by TCRdb, not by the authors. Among 510,000 or so distinct CDR3 sequences listed, 12% were seen once. This CDR3 contains 16 residues. Per the germline V gene, CDR1 is SGDLS and CDR2 is YYNGEE. V was shortened by 3 bases and J by 0 bases, with 12 bases between the two germline ends. Time point denoted: newly diagnosed GD, antithyroid drugs for less than 3 months. From RNA extracted from PBMCs, the TCR library was made. These data were also reused for a study on T cells in Graves' hyperthyroidism and ophthalmopathy. That paper notes: Patients were excluded for uncontrolled infection, other autoimmune disease, pregnancy or lactation. Patients with ophthalmopathy were separated from those with stable hyperthyroidism by a 13 V-J model.

The source material was peripheral blood mononuclear cells (PBMCs), sampled at new diagnosis, from a patient treated with antithyroid drugs. The chain links TRBV9 to TRBJ2-2; D ambiguous. The TCR sequence derives from a woman in her twenties or thirties with Graves disease. CDR3 nucleotides: TGTGCCAGCAGCGGTAGTGGGGAAGCGAACACCGGGGAGCTGTTTTTT. It specifies CASSGSGEANTGELFF.